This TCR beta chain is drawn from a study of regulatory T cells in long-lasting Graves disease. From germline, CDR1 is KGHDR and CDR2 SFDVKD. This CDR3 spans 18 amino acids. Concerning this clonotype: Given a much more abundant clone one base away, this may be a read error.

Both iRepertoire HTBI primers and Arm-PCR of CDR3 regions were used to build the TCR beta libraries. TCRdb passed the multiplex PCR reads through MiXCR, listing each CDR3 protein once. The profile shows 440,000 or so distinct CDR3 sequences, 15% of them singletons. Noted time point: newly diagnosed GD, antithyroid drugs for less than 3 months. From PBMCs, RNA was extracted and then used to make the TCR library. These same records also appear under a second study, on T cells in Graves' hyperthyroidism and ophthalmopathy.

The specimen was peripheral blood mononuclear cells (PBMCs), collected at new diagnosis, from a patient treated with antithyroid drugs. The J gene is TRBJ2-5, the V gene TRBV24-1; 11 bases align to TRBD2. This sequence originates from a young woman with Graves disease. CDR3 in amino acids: CTTSVAGNSGRALNEQYF. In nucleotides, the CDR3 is TGTACCACCAGTGTCGCCGGGAATAGCGGGAGGGCCCTCAATGAGCAGTACTTC.